This TCR beta chain was recorded in a study of blood T cell repertoires in COVID-19. The CDR3 sequence is 16 residues long. In the authors' methods: Cell counts per sample came from amplifying reference gene primers. Using immunoSEQ multiplex PCR, the repertoire was profiled, and TCRdb retains in-frame clones only, with some absent. V and J calls plus clone size are reproduced from that table; the DNA served to infer D and trimming. Altogether 250,000 or so clones are present, more than 75% being singletons, with the ten largest covering about 8.8%. Sequenced material: peripheral blood. The clonotype comes from a man aged 40-49 years with active or convalescent COVID-19. The chain is built from TRBV21-1 and TRBJ2-5; the table calls TRBD2, which could not be checked here. TRBV21-1 is classified as a pseudogene. CDR3 DNA sequence: TGTGCCAGCAGCAAAGGGGGGTATGCGGGAGAGGAGACCCAGTACTTC. Its protein product is CASSKGGYAGEETQYF.